This T cell receptor beta chain was recorded in a study of T cells in Graves' hyperthyroidism and ophthalmopathy. Study results and limitations: Most thyroid clonotypes with frequency above 0.001 were detected in blood. Ophthalmopathy got predicted by the model a median around 6.6 months before its onset.

This clonotype was counted at least ten times. Its antigen remains unidentified. Graves' hyperthyroidism was deemed stable absent ophthalmopathy progression within 18 months. Amplified TCR beta CDR3 regions came from RNA transcripts. TCR CDR3 regions were first amplified by RT-PCR with HTBI primers. TCRdb re-derived calls from the multiplex PCR reads in MiXCR, one entry per CDR3 protein. The sample includes over 450,000 distinct CDR3 sequences, roughly 14% of them seen just once. The source is a woman under 30 with Graves' hyperthyroidism. The specimen sequenced was blood.

This chain's CDR3 is CASSHGGRTYNEQFF. CDR3 sequence (DNA): TGTGCCAGCAGCCACGGGGGGCGGACCTACAATGAGCAGTTCTTC. The chain links TRBV3-1 to TRBJ2-1, with a possible D match to TRBD2 (7 bases). The length of the CDR3 is 15 residues. Germline lookup yields CDR1 LGHDT and CDR2 YNNKEL (reference sequence). The V end was cut by 3 bases, the J end by 2 bases, with 11 bases between.